Given below is one T cell receptor (beta chain) in context. With 3 bases removed from V and 5 bases from J, the gap between germline ends came to 11 bases. The CDR3 runs 13 residues. Per the germline V gene, CDR1 is SGHTA and CDR2 is FQGNSA. This specimen comes from a study of cytomegalovirus exposure and HLA in healthy donors. The primer mix had 60 Vbeta and 13 Jbeta primers. Data came from immunoSEQ multiplex PCR; TCRdb stores just in-frame clones and leaves some out. The repertoire table contains 70,000 or so clones. The receptor was derived from a female donor in good health and CMV-seropositive. Sequenced sample: PBMCs. The chain uses TRBV7-2 and TRBJ2-7, with D perhaps matching TRBD2 (5 bases). The CDR3 loop is CASSLTRENEQYF. The CDR3 DNA follows: TGTGCCAGCAGCTTGACTCGGGAAAACGAGCAGTACTTC.